This T cell receptor beta chain was captured in a study of OX40 agonist ivuxolimab in advanced cancers. About the study: The dose-escalation group included hepatocellular carcinoma, melanoma, renal cell carcinoma and head and neck cancer.

The method was immunoSEQ multiplex PCR; TCRdb's version includes in-frame clones alone and lacks a portion of them. The table has some 84,000 clones, roughly nine tenths seen once. The source material was CD4+ or CD8+ T cells sorted from blood, sampled in a trial of the OX40 agonist ivuxolimab. This clonotype originated in an adult with an advanced solid tumor such as melanoma, head and neck, liver or kidney cancer.

The CDR3 coding sequence is TGTGCCAGTGGGGTTTCCTATAATTCACCCCTCCACTTT. Encoded protein: CASGVSYNSPLHF. The chain is built from TRBV19 and TRBJ1-6; D is unclear. The V end lost 8 bases, the J end lost 1 base, and 6 bases lay between the germline ends. CDR1 LNHDA and CDR2 SQIVND come from the germline V gene (reference sequence). The CDR3 length is 13 residues.